Included here is one T cell receptor (beta chain) sequence, with context. Its antigen is currently unknown. This sample is drawn from a study of cytomegalovirus exposure and HLA in healthy donors. The PCR made use of 60 Vbeta and 13 Jbeta primers. In the authors' methods: A later analysis tallied tens of millions of unique TCR beta chains, approximately 10 million of them shared. Assay: immunoSEQ multiplex PCR; the TCRdb copy retains only in-frame clones and omits some. V and J calls and clone size follow that table, whereas D and trimming were derived from the DNA. Of around 110,000 clones listed, around 86% are singletons. With 11 bases clipped from V and 4 bases from J, the junction kept 5 bases outside the gene matches. The CDR3 covers 12 residues. From germline, CDR1 is WSHSY and CDR2 SAAADI. The study, taken as a whole, reports: Cytomegalovirus status was reportedly diagnosed by the classifier with high specificity and sensitivity.

What was sequenced was PBMCs. V usage is TRBV10-2 and J usage is TRBJ2-4; TRBD2 matches at 7 bases. The TCR comes from a woman between 25 and 40 years old in good health and CMV-seronegative. The CDR3 spells CASLADKNIQYF. The DNA of the CDR3 is TGCGCCTCTCTAGCGGATAAAAACATTCAGTACTTC.